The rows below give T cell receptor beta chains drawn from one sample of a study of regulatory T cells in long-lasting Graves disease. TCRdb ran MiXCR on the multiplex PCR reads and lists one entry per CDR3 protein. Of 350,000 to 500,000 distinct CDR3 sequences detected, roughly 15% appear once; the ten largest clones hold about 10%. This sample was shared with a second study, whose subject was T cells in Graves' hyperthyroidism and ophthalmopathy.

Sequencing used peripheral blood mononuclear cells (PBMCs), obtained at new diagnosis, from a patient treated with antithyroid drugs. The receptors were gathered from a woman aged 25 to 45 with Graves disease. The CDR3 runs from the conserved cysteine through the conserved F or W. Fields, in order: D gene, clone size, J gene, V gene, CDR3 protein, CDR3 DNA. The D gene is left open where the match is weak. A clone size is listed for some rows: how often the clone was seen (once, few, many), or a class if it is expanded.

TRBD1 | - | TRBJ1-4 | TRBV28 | CASSSSGGPNEKLFF | TGTGCCAGCAGTTCTTCAGGGGGCCCTAATGAAAAACTGTTTTTT
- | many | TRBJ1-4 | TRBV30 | CAWDHPGPREKLFF | TGTGCCTGGGACCACCCAGGGCCACGGGAAAAACTGTTTTTT
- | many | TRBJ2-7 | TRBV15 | CATSRVVRGSYEQYF | TGTGCCACCAGCAGAGTAGTGAGGGGCTCCTACGAGCAGTACTTC
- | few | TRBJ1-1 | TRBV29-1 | CSATGGGRMNTEAFF | TGCAGCGCCACGGGAGGGGGTAGGATGAACACTGAAGCTTTCTTT
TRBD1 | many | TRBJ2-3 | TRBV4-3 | CASSQDWRDRETDTQYF | TGCGCCAGCAGCCAAGATTGGCGGGACAGGGAAACAGATACGCAGTATTTT
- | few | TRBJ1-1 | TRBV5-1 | CASSLFGRGETEAFF | TGTGCCAGCAGCTTGTTTGGTAGAGGGGAGACTGAAGCTTTCTTT
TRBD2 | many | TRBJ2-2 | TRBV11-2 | CAVGLAGRSARTGELFF | TGTGCCGTGGGACTAGCGGGAAGATCCGCGAGGACCGGGGAGCTGTTTTTT
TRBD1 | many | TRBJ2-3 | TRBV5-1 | CASSRGQVTDTQYF | TGCGCCAGCAGCCGCGGACAGGTCACAGATACGCAGTATTTT
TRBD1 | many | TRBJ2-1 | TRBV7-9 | CASSTGQSDNEQFF | TGTGCCAGCAGCACGGGACAGTCTGACAATGAGCAGTTCTTC
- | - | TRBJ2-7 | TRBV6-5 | CASSYQAGRLGGYEQYF | TGTGCCAGCAGTTACCAAGCAGGGCGATTAGGGGGCTACGAGCAGTACTTC
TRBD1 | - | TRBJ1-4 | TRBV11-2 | CASSERGGRGPGNEKLFF | TGTGCCAGCAGCGAGAGGGGCGGCAGGGGGCCGGGTAATGAAAAACTGTTTTTT
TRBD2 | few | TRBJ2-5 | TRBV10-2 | CAIRLAGVETQYF | TGCGCCATCCGACTAGCGGGAGTAGAGACCCAGTACTTC
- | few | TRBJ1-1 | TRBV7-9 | CASNFLPEGDEAFF | TGTGCCAGCAACTTTCTTCCCGAGGGGGATGAAGCTTTCTTT
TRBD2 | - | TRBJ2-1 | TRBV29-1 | CSVPRTSGSPGGQFF | TGCAGCGTTCCACGGACTAGCGGGAGTCCTGGAGGGCAGTTCTTC
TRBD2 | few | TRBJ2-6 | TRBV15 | CATSSFGSGIFSGANVLTF | TGTGCCACCAGCAGTTTTGGGAGCGGGATCTTCTCTGGGGCCAACGTCCTGACTTTC
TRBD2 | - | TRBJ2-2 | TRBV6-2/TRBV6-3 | CASSSSGPTGELFF | TGTGCCAGCAGTTCTAGCGGCCCAACCGGGGAGCTGTTTTTT
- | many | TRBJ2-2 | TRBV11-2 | CASSYRTTGELFF | TGTGCCAGCAGCTACCGGACCACCGGGGAGCTGTTTTTT
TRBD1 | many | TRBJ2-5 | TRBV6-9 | CASSYSYRGYSVETQYF | TGTGCCAGCAGTTACTCATACAGGGGTTATTCGGTCGAGACCCAGTACTTC
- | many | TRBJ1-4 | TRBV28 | CASSSRRGAVANEKLFF | TGTGCCAGCAGTTCCCGGCGGGGGGCGGTGGCTAATGAAAAACTGTTTTTT
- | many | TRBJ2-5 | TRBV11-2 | CASSLNWPLAEETQYF | TGTGCCAGCAGCTTAAATTGGCCGTTGGCTGAAGAGACCCAGTACTTC
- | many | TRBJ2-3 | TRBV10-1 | CASSDQKTDTQYF | TGCGCCAGCTCGGACCAGAAGACAGATACGCAGTATTTT
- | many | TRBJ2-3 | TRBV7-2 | CASLTGYPTDTQYF | TGTGCCAGCCTAACGGGCTACCCCACAGATACGCAGTATTTT
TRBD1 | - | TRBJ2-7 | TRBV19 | CASSTTGTGPYEQYF | TGTGCCAGTAGTACGACCGGGACAGGGCCCTACGAGCAGTACTTC
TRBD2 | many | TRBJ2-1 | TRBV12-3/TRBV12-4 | CASSSTSGRGNEQFF | TGTGCCAGCAGTTCGACTAGCGGGAGAGGGAATGAGCAGTTCTTC
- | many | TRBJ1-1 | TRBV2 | CASRKEENTEAFF | TGTGCCAGCAGAAAAGAAGAGAACACTGAAGCTTTCTTT
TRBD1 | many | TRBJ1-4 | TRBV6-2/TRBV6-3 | CASSYRAGGGEKLFF | TGTGCCAGCAGTTACCGGGCAGGGGGTGGTGAAAAACTGTTTTTT
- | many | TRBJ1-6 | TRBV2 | CASSVQAYNSPLHF | TGTGCCAGCAGCGTACAGGCGTATAATTCACCCCTCCACTTT
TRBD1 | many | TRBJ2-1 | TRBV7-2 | CASSLAWDSYNEQFF | TGTGCCAGCAGCTTAGCTTGGGACAGCTACAATGAGCAGTTCTTC
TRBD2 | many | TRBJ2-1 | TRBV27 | CASSLGTSGSINEQFF | TGTGCCAGCAGTTTAGGGACTAGCGGGAGTATAAATGAGCAGTTCTTC
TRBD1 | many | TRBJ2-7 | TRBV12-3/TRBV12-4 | CASSSPRGIRGEQYF | TGTGCCAGCAGTTCACCCCGTGGGATCAGGGGGGAGCAGTACTTC
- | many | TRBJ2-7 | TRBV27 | CASSLSPEVSYEQYF | TGTGCCAGCAGTTTATCACCGGAGGTATCCTACGAGCAGTACTTC
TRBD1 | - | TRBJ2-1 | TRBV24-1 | CATSEPRDSYNEQFF | TGTGCCACCAGTGAACCCCGGGACAGCTACAATGAGCAGTTCTTC
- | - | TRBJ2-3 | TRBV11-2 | CASSWGPGSTDTQYF | TGTGCCAGCAGCTGGGGCCCGGGGAGCACAGATACGCAGTATTTT
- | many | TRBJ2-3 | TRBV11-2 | CASSPKPKGTDTQYF | TGTGCCAGCAGCCCGAAGCCGAAGGGCACAGATACGCAGTATTTT
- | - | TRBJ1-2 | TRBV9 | CASSVGAGGYTF | TGTGCCAGCAGCGTAGGAGCTGGTGGCTACACCTTC
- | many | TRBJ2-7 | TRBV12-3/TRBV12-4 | CASSEDSMMRYEQYF | TGTGCCAGCAGCGAAGACAGCATGATGCGATACGAGCAGTACTTC
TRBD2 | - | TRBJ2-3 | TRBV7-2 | CASSLLARSDTQYF | TGTGCCAGCAGCCTACTAGCGCGGTCGGATACGCAGTATTTT
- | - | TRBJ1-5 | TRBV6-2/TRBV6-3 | CASSFRGRGNQPQHF | TGTGCCAGCAGTTTCCGGGGAAGAGGCAATCAGCCCCAGCATTTT
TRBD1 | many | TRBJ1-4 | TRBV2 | CASSEPRSMGQGTSDEKLFF | TGTGCCAGCAGTGAACCACGCAGCATGGGACAGGGGACAAGCGATGAAAAACTGTTTTTT
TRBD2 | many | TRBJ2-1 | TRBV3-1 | CASSPRLAGGQEQFF | TGTGCCAGCAGCCCCCGACTAGCGGGAGGACAGGAGCAGTTCTTC
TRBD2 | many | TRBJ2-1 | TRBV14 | CASSQEIRASGRPLFF | TGTGCCAGCAGCCAAGAAATCCGGGCTAGCGGGAGACCTCTGTTCTTC
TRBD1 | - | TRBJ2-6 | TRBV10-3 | CAISESTGGAGANVLTF | TGTGCCATCAGTGAGTCCACAGGGGGCGCTGGGGCCAACGTCCTGACTTTC
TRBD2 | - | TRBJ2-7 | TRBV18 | CASSKQSGGILNEQYF | TGTGCCAGCTCAAAACAAAGCGGGGGAATTCTCAACGAGCAGTACTTC
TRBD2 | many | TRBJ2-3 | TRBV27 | CASSLAPWAGVVTDTQYF | TGTGCCAGCAGTTTAGCCCCCTGGGCGGGAGTGGTCACAGATACGCAGTATTTT
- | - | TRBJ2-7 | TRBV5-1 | CASSLGGEFAYEQYF | TGCGCCAGCAGCTTGGGGGGGGAGTTCGCCTACGAGCAGTACTTC
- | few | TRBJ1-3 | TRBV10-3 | CASSLRPGVSGNTIYF | TGTGCCAGCAGTTTACGCCCCGGCGTCTCTGGAAACACCATATATTTT
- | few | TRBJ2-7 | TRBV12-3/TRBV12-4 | CASSPTRGVYEQYF | TGTGCCAGCAGTCCCACTAGAGGGGTCTACGAGCAGTACTTC
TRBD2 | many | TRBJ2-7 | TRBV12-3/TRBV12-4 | CASSRLSGIDEQYF | TGTGCCAGCAGTCGGTTAAGCGGGATAGACGAGCAGTACTTC
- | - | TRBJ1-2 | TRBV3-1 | CASSQGGLEGWGYTF | TGTGCCAGCAGCCAAGGGGGACTGGAGGGATGGGGCTACACCTTC